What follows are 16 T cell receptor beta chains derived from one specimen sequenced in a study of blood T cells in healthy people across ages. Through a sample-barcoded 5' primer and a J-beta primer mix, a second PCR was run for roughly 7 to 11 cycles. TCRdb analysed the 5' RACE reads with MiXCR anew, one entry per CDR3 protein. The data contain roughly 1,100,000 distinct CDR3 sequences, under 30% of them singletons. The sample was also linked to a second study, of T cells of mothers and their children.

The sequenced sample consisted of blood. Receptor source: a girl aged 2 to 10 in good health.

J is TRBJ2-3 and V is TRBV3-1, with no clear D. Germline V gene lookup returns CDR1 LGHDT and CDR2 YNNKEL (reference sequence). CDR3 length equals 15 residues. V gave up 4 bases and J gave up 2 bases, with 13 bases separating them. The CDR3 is CASSPRAGDTDTQYF. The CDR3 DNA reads TGTGCCAGCAGCCCCCGGGCCGGAGACACAGATACGCAGTATTTT.

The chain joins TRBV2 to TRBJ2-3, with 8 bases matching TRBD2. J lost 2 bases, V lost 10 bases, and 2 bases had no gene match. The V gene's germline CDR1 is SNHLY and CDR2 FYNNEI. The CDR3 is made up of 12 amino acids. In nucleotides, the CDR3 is TGTGCCACAGGACTAGCCACAGATACGCAGTATTTT. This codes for CATGLATDTQYF.

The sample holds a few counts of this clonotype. The CDR3 protein is CASSIAAGVNTEAFF. The CDR3 region has the DNA TGTGCCAGCAGCATAGCCGCAGGGGTGAACACTGAAGCTTTCTTT. The V and J genes are TRBV11-2 and TRBJ1-1, with a weak D call TRBD1 (6 bases). The CDR3 loop spans 15 amino acids. Trimming removed 5 bases at V and 0 bases at J, with 13 bases between. CDR1 and CDR2 from the germline V gene are SGHAT and FQNNGV.

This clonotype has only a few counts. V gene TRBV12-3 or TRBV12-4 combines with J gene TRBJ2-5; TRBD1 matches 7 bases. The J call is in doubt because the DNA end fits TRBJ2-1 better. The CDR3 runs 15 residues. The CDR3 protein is CASSGRGQLKNEQFF. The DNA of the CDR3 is TGTGCCAGCAGTGGTCGGGGACAGCTAAAGAATGAGCAGTTCTTC.

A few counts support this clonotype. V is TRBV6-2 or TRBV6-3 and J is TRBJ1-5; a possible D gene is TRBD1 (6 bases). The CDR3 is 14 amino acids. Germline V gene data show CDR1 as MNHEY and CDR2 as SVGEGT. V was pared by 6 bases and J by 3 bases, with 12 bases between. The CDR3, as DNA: TGTGCCAGCAGCAGCACAGGGATCAATCAGCCCCAGCATTTT. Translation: CASSSTGINQPQHF.

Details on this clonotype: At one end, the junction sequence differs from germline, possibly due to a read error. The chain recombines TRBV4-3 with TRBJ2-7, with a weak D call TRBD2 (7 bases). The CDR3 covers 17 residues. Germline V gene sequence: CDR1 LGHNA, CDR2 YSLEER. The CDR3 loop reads CACSQGRADWDIYEQYF. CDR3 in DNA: TGCGCCTGCAGCCAAGGGAGGGCTGACTGGGACATCTACGAGCAGTACTTC.

As DNA, the CDR3 is TGCAGTGCTAGGGGAGTCCTGGGGGGCTCTGATACGCAGTATTTT. It is translated as CSARGVLGGSDTQYF. The chain links TRBV20-1 to TRBJ2-3; either TRBD1 or TRBD2 may fit D (6 bases each). Germline CDR1 DFQATT, CDR2 SNEGSKA (reference sequence). CDR3 size: 15 residues. V was clipped by 3 bases and J by 6 bases, with 19 bases between them.

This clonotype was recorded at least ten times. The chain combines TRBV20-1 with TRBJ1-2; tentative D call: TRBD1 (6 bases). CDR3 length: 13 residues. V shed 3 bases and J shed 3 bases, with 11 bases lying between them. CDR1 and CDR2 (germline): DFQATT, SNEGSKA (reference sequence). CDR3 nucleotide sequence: TGCAGTGCTAGTCAGGGGTTGGACTATGGCTACACCTTC. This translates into CSASQGLDYGYTF.

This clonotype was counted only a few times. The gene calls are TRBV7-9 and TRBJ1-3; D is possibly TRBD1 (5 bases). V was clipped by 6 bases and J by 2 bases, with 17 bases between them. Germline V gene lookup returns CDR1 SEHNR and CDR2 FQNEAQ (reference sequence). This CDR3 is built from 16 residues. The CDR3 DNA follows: TGTGCCAGCAGACCTCTCAGGGAAGGTGCTGGAAACACCATATATTTT. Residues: CASRPLREGAGNTIYF.

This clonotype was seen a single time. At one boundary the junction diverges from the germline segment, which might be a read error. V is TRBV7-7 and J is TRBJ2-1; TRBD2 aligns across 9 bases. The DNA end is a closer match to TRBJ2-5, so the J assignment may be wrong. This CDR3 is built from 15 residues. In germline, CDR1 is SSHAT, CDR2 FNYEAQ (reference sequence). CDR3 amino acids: CASSLGLAGQGTQYF. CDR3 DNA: TGTGCCAGCAGCTTAGGCCTAGCGGGACAAGGGACCCAGTACTTC.

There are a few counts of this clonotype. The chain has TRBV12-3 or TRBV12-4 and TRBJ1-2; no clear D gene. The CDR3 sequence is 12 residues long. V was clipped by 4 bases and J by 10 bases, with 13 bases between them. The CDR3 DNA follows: TGTGCCAGCAGTTCCCATCCACTACCCTACACCTTC. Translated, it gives CASSSHPLPYTF.

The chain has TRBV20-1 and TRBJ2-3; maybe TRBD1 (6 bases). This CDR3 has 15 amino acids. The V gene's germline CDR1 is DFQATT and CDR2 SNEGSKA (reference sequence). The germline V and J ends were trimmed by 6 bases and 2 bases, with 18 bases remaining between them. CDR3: CSATTGIRNTDTQYF. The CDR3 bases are TGCAGTGCAACCACAGGGATCCGAAACACAGATACGCAGTATTTT.

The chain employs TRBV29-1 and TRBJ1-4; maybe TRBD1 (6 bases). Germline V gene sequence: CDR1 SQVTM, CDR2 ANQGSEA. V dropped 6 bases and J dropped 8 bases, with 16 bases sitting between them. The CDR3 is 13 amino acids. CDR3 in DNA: TGCAGCGTGGACGTTGAGGGGGGGGAAAAACTGTTTTTT. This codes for CSVDVEGGEKLFF.

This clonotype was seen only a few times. CDR3 protein: CASSAAIGGNIQYF. In DNA, the CDR3 is TGTGCCAGCAGTGCTGCGATTGGGGGGAACATTCAGTACTTC. V is TRBV28 and J is TRBJ2-4, with D tentatively TRBD2 (6 bases). The CDR3 is 14 amino acids. Trimming removed 5 bases from V and 7 bases from J, with 15 bases in between. The germline gives CDR1 MDHEN, CDR2 SYDVKM.

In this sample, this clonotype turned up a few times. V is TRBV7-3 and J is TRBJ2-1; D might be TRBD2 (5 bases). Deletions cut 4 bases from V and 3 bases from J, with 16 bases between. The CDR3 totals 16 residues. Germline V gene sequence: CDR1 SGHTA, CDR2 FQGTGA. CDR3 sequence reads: CASSSQGSVGYNEQFF. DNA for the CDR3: TGTGCCAGCAGCTCCCAAGGTAGCGTGGGCTACAATGAGCAGTTCTTC.

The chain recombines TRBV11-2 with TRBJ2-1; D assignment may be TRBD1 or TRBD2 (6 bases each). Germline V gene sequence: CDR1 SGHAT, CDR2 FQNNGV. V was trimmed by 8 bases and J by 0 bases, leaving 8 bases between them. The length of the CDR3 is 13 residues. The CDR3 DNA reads TGTGCCAGCTGGGGGGCCTCCTACAATGAGCAGTTCTTC. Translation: CASWGASYNEQFF.